The present TCR beta chain was sequenced within a study of T cells in Graves' hyperthyroidism and ophthalmopathy. Study conclusions and caveats: Most thyroid clonotypes that were expanded above 0.001 also turned up in blood. By a 13 V-J model, ophthalmopathy was set apart from stable hyperthyroidism.

TCR beta CDR3 sequences were amplified from RNA transcripts. Using the HTBI primer set, a first-round RT-PCR was run on the TCR CDR3. TCRdb ran MiXCR on the multiplex PCR reads and lists one entry per CDR3 protein. The sample records about 500,000 distinct CDR3 sequences, 35% to 50% being singletons. Germline assignment: CDR1 SGDLS and CDR2 YYNGEE. V dropped 2 bases and J dropped 5 bases, with 14 bases sitting between them. The CDR3 spans 14 residues. At least ten counts were recorded for this clonotype. Its specificity is unknown. Orbital computed tomography and thyroid ultrasound, together with serum TRAb and thyroxine and clinical symptoms, were used for diagnoses.

The chain combines TRBV9 with TRBJ2-7; D remains unclear. Source material: peripheral blood or thyroid tissue (not recorded which). This receptor was taken from an adult woman with Graves' disease, either hyperthyroidism or ophthalmopathy (not recorded which). CDR3 coding DNA: TGTGCCAGCAGCGTTACAGCCCTAGGCCACGAGCAGTACTTC. Protein: CASSVTALGHEQYF.